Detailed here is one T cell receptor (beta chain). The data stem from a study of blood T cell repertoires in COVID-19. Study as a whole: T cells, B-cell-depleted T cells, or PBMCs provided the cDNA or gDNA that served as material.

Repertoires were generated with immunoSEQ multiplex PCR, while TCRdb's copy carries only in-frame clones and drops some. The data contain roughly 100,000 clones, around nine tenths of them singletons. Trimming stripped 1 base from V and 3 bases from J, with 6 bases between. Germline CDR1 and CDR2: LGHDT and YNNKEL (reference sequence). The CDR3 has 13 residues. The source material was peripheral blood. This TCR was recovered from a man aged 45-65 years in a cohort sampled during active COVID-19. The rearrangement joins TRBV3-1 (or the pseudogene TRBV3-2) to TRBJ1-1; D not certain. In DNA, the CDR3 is TGTGCCAGCAGCCAAGGGCCGCACACTGAAGCTTTCTTT. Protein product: CASSQGPHTEAFF.